This entry features one TCR beta chain sequence. Antigen: not known. The sample originates from a study of graft-versus-host responses after intestinal transplantation. Profiling relied on immunoSEQ multiplex PCR, and the TCRdb table lists in-frame clones only, not all of them. This table holds roughly 93,000 clones, around 92% found once. CDR3 length: 13 amino acids. Unmatched junction bases numbered 4, after V lost 8 bases and J lost 6 bases. Germline V gene lookup returns CDR1 SNHLY and CDR2 FYNNEI. Study findings and constraints: Detection of GvH clones occurred in recipient marrow, and some had their first appearance in ileum or blood.

This chain joins TRBV2 and TRBJ2-2, with 9 bases identical to TRBD1. The material sequenced was unstimulated CD8+ T cells sorted from spleen or lymph node cells, taken before transplant. The clonotype originates from a human donor who was the organ donor for an intestinal transplant. CDR3 loop: CASGTGLSGELFF. CDR3 bases: TGTGCCAGCGGGACAGGGTTGTCCGGGGAGCTGTTTTTT.